The entry that follows covers one T cell receptor (beta chain) sequence. Its antigen remains undetermined. No much larger clone is present one base from it, and per-base qualities are unavailable. V is shortened by 1 base, J by 0 bases, and the region joining them spans 12 bases. CDR1 is given as SGHRS and CDR2 as YFSETQ, both from the germline V gene. Including the terminal cysteine and phenylalanine, the CDR3 comprises 16 residues. Just the 48-base CDR3 DNA is kept, in frame starting at base 1. These data are taken from a study of T-cell memory formation after mild COVID-19 (dated by TCRdb to 2020 to 2023). General notes on the study: TCR sequence clusters from the two donors were found to be largely donor specific. Longitudinal TCRalpha and TCRbeta repertoire sequencing tracked T-cell clones expanding and contracting after mild COVID-19 in a couple of donors. Two young, previously healthy adult volunteers made up the cohort, one male and one female.

The reads were generated on an Illumina NovaSeq 6000. TCRalpha and TCRbeta cDNA libraries were built by 5'RACE with constant-segment primers, adding sample barcodes and unique molecular identifiers. RNA was extracted from every sample with Trizol reagent. Libraries were amplified in two PCR steps, with a second sample barcode and Illumina TruSeq adapters added in the second step. Sequencing of the libraries was done on an Illumina NovaSeq, producing 2 x 150 bp paired-end reads. The original methods were these. Demultiplexing of reads and collapsing into UMI-guided consensus sequences were performed with migec v1.2.7. Using mixcr v2.1.11, UMI consensuses were aligned to TRA and TRB V and J templates and then assembled into clonotypes. A clonotype was counted as expanded or contracted only when both edgeR and NoisET called the clonotype significant, with the noise models trained on biological replicates. For edgeR calls, a false discovery rate-adjusted p below 0.01 and a log2 fold-change threshold of 1 were applied. As an exploratory analysis of dynamics, max-normalized trajectories of the 1000 most abundant clonotypes were examined by PCA with hierarchical clustering. Separately sequenced CD4+ and CD8+ repertoires were used to assign the CD4 or CD8 phenotype of responding clones. TCRdb reanalyzed the raw reads on its own, using fastp at Q25 for trimming and MiXCR for clone calling, and kept in-frame beta chains. Identical CDR3 protein sequences are pooled into one entry, listed with their most common genes and DNA. For this entry, the V and J calls and clone size follow TCRdb and not the study's own pipeline. This sample gives 350,000 or so distinct CDR3 sequences in total; 20% to 25% of them show up just once. Under 25% of the sample rests with the top ten.

General findings and caveats noted by the study authors: Only a couple of mild cases were covered by the study, and larger cohorts that include severe cases with pre-infection samples were considered necessary. Some responding clones were found in pre-infection memory, which suggests that pre-existing cross-reactive memory T cells took part in the SARS-CoV-2 response. Clones that contracted from day 15 to 85 showed balanced CD4/CD8 phenotypes, whereas a second wave of clones that expanded from day 15 to 37 leaned towards CD4+. Contracting CD4+ clones were found mainly in CM and EM memory subsets, while CD8+ clones were enriched in EMRA. SARS-CoV-2 specificity of the second-wave clones peaking on day 37 was not confirmed.

Ficoll-Paque density gradient centrifugation was the method used to isolate PBMCs. The source material was PBMCs or a T cell subset sorted from them (not recorded which). The chain employs TRBV5-1 and TRBJ2-3, and possibly TRBD1, on 6 matching bases. The sequence was collected from a man between 18 and 29 years old who had mild COVID-19 (a few samples of this study predate the infection). The sample titles of this study are shuffled in the database, so cell type and time point are left out; the donor was told from shared clones. The CDR3 region has the sequence CASSLFGRGSTDTQYF. The DNA sequence is as follows: TGCGCCAGCAGCTTGTTCGGCAGGGGTAGCACAGATACGCAGTATTTT.